What follows are 13 T cell receptor beta chains derived from one specimen sequenced in a study of cytomegalovirus exposure and HLA in healthy donors. 60 Vbeta and 13 Jbeta primers were used in PCR. The repertoire was sequenced with immunoSEQ multiplex PCR; TCRdb's copy has only in-frame clones and lacks some. This sample has 150,000 or so clones; approximately 70% occur once, and the top ten carry 1.5% to 2%. Material: PBMCs. The receptor source for this set is a woman aged 18-35 years in good health and CMV-seronegative.

CDR3: CASSESVDRGPLCNQPQHF. CDR3 nucleotide sequence: TGCGCCAGCAGTGAGTCCGTGGACAGGGGACCTCTTTGCAATCAGCCCCAGCATTTT. The genes are TRBV10-1 and TRBJ1-5, with TRBD1 matching 9 bases. The germline CDR1 and CDR2 sequences are WNHNN and SYGVQD (reference sequence). Unmatched junction bases numbered 11, after V lost 0 bases and J lost 2 bases. The CDR3 has 19 amino acids.

V usage is TRBV10-1 and J usage is TRBJ2-1; the match to TRBD2 covers 12 bases. Germline CDR1 is WNHNN and CDR2 is SYGVQD (reference sequence). The CDR3 extends over 14 amino acids. With 5 bases clipped from V and 10 bases from J, the junction kept 6 bases outside the gene matches. In DNA form, the CDR3 reads TGCGCCAGCAGTCCGGGACTAGCGGGTCCCGAGCAGTTCTTC. Translation gives CASSPGLAGPEQFF.

This chain connects TRBV6-6 to TRBJ1-4, with unresolved D. This CDR3 has 14 amino acids. With 2 bases removed from V and 13 bases from J, the gap between germline ends came to 17 bases. The germline V gene has CDR1 MNHNY and CDR2 SVGAGI (reference sequence). The CDR3 reads CASSYLAGDVRLFF. CDR3 nucleotides: TGTGCCAGCAGTTACCTGGCAGGCGACGTACGACTGTTTTTT.

Remarks on this clone: One junction end does not reproduce the germline sequence, and a read error may be involved. The J gene is TRBJ2-4, the V gene TRBV7-9; D gene unclear. The germline gives CDR1 SEHNR, CDR2 FQNEAQ (reference sequence). This CDR3 has 16 residues. The CDR3 protein is CSSSLGSGLAKNIQYF. The CDR3 bases are TGTTCCAGCAGCTTAGGGTCAGGTCTAGCCAAAAACATTCAGTACTTC.

The rearrangement links TRBV5-4 to TRBJ2-3, with D possibly matching TRBD2 (6 bases). With 4 bases removed from V and 0 bases from J, the gap between germline ends came to 12 bases. Germline-derived CDR1 and CDR2 are SGHNT and YYREEE (reference sequence). The CDR3 totals 15 residues. The CDR3 DNA sequence: TGTGCCAGCAGCCGGGGGACTTCTAGCACAGATACGCAGTATTTT. Translating gives CASSRGTSSTDTQYF.

This chain joins TRBV7-2 and TRBJ2-5; no reliable D call. The ends were cut back, 5 bases at V and 1 base at J, with 11 bases in the middle. This CDR3 spans 14 amino acids. Germline CDR1 reads SGHTA; CDR2 reads FQGNSA. The CDR3 region has the DNA TGTGCCAGCAGCCTAACAGTGTTCCAAGAGACCCAGTACTTC. Translating gives CASSLTVFQETQYF.

V is TRBV6-6 and J is TRBJ1-6; no firm D call. There are 15 residues in the CDR3. Germline V gene sequence: CDR1 MNHNY, CDR2 SVGAGI (reference sequence). Trimming stripped 5 bases from V and 9 bases from J, with 17 bases between. The DNA of the CDR3 is TGTGCCAGCAGTGCAGAGGCCGGGAGGAGTTCACCCCTCCACTTT. This codes for CASSAEAGRSSPLHF.

V usage is TRBV7-9 and J usage is TRBJ2-1; unclear D gene. V was shortened by 8 bases and J by 3 bases, with 8 bases between the two germline ends. This CDR3 region has 12 residues. The germline V gene has CDR1 SEHNR and CDR2 FQNEAQ (reference sequence). The CDR3 DNA is TGTGCCAGCGGGCAGGACTACAATGAGCAGTTCTTC. This encodes CASGQDYNEQFF.

The chain is built from TRBV7-2 and TRBJ2-5, with 8 nucleotides matching TRBD2. CDR1 is SGHTA and CDR2 is FQGNSA in the germline V gene. V dropped 0 bases and J dropped 3; count of bases not matched to a gene: 3. This CDR3 has 15 amino acids. CDR3 nucleotides: TGTGCCAGCAGCTTAGCTAGCGGGATAAAAGAGACCCAGTACTTC. It specifies CASSLASGIKETQYF.

The V and J genes are TRBV4-1 and TRBJ2-7, with D maybe TRBD1 (6 bases). V was clipped by 0 bases and J by 5 bases, with 11 bases between them. The CDR3 is 14 residues long. Germline V gene sequence: CDR1 MGHRA, CDR2 YSYEKL. CDR3 in DNA: TGCGCCAGCAGCCAAGATCGATCAGGGGACGAGCAGTACTTC. As protein: CASSQDRSGDEQYF.

The J gene is TRBJ1-5, the V gene TRBV6-5; D not certain. This CDR3 has 15 amino acids. Germline lookup yields CDR1 MNHEY and CDR2 SVGAGI. V dropped 4 bases and J dropped 2 bases, with 12 bases sitting between them. The CDR3 nucleotides read TGTGCCAGCAGTTCACGGGGAATCGGCAATCAGCCCCAGCATTTT. Its translation is CASSSRGIGNQPQHF.

This sequence joins TRBV10-3 and TRBJ2-7; 9 bases match TRBD1. The CDR3 has 12 amino acids. Germline V CDR1 and CDR2: ENHRY, SYGVKD. The V segment lost 10 bases and the J segment 7 bases; nucleotides outside the gene matches: 8. CDR3 DNA: TGTGCCACCGCGGACAGGGGATATGAGCAGTACGTC. As protein: CATADRGYEQYV.

CDR3 loop: CASSERDRKSEQFF. In DNA form, the CDR3 reads TGCGCCAGCAGTGAAAGGGACAGGAAATCTGAGCAGTTCTTC. The chain carries TRBV10-1 and TRBJ2-1; 8 bases line up with TRBD1. Trimming at V came to 3 bases and at J to 9 bases, leaving 7 bases not matched to a gene. This CDR3 contains 14 residues. CDR1 is WNHNN and CDR2 is SYGVQD in the germline V gene (reference sequence).